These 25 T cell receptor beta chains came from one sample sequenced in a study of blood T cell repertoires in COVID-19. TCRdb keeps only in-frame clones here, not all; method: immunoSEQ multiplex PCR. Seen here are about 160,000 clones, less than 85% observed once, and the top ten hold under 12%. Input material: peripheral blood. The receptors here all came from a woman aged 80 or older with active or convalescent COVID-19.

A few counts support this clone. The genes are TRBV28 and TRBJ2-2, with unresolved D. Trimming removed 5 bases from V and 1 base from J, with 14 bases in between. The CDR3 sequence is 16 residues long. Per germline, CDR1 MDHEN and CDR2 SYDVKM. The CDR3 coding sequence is TGTGCCAGCAGTGTCGTGCGGAGCCGGAACACCGGGGAGCTGTTTTTT. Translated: CASSVVRSRNTGELFF.

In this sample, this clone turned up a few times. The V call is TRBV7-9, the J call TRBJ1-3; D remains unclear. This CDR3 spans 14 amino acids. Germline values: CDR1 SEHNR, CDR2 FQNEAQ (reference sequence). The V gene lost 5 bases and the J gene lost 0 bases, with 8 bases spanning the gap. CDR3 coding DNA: TGTGCCAGCAGCCTGGGGAGCTCTGGAAACACCATATATTTT. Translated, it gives CASSLGSSGNTIYF. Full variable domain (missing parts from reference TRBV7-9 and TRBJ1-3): DTGVSQNPRHKITKRGQNVTFRCDPISEHNRLYWYRQTLGQGPEFLTYFQNEAQLEKSRLLSDRFSAERPKGSFSTLEIQRTEQGDSAMYLCASSLGSSGNTIYFGEGSWLTVV.

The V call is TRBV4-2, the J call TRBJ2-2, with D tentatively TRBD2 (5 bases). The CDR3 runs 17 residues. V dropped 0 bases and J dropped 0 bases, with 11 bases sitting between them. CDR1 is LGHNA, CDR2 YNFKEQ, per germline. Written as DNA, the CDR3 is TGTGCCAGCAGCCAAGATGAGGGAGACGCGAACACCGGGGAGCTGTTTTTT. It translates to CASSQDEGDANTGELFF.

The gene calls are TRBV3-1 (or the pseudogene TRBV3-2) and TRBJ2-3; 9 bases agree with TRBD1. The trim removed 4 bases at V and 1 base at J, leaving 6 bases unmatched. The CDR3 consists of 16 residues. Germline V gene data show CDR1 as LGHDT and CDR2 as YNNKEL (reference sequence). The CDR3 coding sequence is TGTGCCAGCAGCCCCAGCAGGACAGGGGGCACAGATACGCAGTATTTT. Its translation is CASSPSRTGGTDTQYF.

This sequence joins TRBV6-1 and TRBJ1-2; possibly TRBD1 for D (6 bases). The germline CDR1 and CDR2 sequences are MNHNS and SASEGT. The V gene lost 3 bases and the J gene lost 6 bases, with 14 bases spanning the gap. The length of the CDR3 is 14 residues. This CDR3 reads CASSEIRGWDGYTF. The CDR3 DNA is TGTGCCAGCAGTGAGATAAGGGGGTGGGATGGCTACACCTTC.

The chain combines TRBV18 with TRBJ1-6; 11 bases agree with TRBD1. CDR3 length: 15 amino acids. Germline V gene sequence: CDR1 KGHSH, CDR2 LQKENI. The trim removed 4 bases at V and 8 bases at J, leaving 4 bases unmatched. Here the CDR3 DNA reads TGTGCCAGCTCACTCCGGGACAGGGGGGATTCACCCCTCCACTTT. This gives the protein CASSLRDRGDSPLHF.

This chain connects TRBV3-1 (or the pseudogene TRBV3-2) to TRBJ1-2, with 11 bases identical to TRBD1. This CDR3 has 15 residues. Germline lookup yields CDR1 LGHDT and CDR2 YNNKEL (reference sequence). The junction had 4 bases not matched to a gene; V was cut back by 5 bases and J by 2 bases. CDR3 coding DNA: TGTGCCAGCAGCGTCGGACAGGGGGCCAACTATGGCTACACCTTC. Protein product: CASSVGQGANYGYTF.

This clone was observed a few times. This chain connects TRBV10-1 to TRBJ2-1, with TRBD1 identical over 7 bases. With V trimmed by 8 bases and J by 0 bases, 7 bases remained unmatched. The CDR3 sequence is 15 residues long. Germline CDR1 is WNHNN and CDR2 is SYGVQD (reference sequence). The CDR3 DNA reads TGCGCCAGCTTCGACCGGGACAGCTCCTACAATGAGCAGTTCTTC. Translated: CASFDRDSSYNEQFF.

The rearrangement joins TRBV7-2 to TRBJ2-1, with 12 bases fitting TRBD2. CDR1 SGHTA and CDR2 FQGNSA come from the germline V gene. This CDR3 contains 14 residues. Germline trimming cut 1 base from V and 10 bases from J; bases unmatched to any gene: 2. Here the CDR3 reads CASSLGLAGEEQFF. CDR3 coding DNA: TGTGCCAGCAGCTTAGGACTAGCGGGAGAAGAGCAGTTCTTC. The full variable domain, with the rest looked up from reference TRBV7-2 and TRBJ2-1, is GAGVSQSPSNKVTEKGKDVELRCDPISGHTALYWYRQSLGQGLEFLIYFQGNSAPDKSGLPSDRFSAERTGGSVSTLTIQRTQQEDSAVYLCASSLGLAGEEQFFGPGTRLTVL.

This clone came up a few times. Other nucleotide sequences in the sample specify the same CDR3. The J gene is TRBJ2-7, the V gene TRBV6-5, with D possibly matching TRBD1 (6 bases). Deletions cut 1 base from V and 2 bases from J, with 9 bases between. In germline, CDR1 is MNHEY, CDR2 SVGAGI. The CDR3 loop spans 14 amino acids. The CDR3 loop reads CASSYLDRTYEQYF. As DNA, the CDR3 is TGTGCCAGCAGTTACTTGGACAGAACCTACGAGCAGTACTTC.

The CDR3 loop is CASVDSYSPLHF. As DNA, the CDR3 is TGTGCCAGCGTTGACAGTTATTCACCCCTCCACTTT. This chain connects TRBV2 to TRBJ1-6; TRBD1 might be the D (5 bases). The CDR3 sequence is 12 residues long. Trimming cost V 8 bases and J 8 bases, with 10 bases left between them. Germline CDR1 and CDR2: SNHLY and FYNNEI.

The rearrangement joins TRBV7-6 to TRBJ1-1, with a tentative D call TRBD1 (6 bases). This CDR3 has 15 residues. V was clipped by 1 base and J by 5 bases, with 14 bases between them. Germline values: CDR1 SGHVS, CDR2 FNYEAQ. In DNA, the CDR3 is TGTGCCAGCAGCTTAGGAGAGCAGGGGATAACTGAAGCTTTCTTT. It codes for CASSLGEQGITEAFF.

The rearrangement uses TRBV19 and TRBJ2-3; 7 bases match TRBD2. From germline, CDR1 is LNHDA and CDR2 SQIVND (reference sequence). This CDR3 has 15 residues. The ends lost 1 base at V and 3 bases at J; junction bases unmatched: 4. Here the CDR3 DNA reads TGTGCCAGTAGTATAGGGGGAGGGCTGACAGATACGCAGTATTTT. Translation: CASSIGGGLTDTQYF. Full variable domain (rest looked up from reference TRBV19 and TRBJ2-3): DGGITQSPKYLFRKEGQNVTLSCEQNLNHDAMYWYRQDPGQGLRLIYYSQIVNDFQKGDIAEGYSVSREKKESFPLTVTSAQKNPTAFYLCASSIGGGLTDTQYFGPGTRLTVL.

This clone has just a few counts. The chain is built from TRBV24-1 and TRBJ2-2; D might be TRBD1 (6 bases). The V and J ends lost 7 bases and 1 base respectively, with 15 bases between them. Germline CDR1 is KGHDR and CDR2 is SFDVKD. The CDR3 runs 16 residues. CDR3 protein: CATSTQGRGNTGELFF. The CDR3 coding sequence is TGTGCCACCAGCACGCAGGGCAGGGGGAACACCGGGGAGCTGTTTTTT.

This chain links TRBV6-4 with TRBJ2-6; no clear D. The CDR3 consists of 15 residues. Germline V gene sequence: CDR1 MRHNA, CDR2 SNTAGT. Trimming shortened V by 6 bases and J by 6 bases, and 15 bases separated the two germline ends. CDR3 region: CASSTEALLANVLTF. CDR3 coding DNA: TGTGCCAGCAGCACCGAGGCCCTGTTGGCCAACGTCCTGACTTTC.

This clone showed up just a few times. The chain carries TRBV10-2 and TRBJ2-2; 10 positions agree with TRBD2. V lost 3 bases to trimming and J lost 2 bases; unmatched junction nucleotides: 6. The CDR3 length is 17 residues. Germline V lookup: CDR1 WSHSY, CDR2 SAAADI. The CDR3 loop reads CASSEILAGANTGELFF. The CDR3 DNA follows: TGCGCCAGCAGTGAAATTCTAGCGGGAGCCAACACCGGGGAGCTGTTTTTT.

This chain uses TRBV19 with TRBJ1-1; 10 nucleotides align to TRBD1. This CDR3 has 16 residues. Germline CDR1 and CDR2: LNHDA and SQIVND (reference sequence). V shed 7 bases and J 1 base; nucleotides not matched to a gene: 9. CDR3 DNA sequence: TGTGCCAGTAATTTTCCGGGACAGGGGAGGAACACTGAAGCTTTCTTT. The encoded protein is CASNFPGQGRNTEAFF.

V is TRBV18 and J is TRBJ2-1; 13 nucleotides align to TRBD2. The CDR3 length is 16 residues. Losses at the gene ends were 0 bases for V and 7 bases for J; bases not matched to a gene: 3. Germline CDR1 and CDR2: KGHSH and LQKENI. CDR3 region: CASSPPVLAGGNEQFF. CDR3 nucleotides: TGTGCCAGCTCACCACCAGTACTAGCGGGAGGGAATGAGCAGTTCTTC.

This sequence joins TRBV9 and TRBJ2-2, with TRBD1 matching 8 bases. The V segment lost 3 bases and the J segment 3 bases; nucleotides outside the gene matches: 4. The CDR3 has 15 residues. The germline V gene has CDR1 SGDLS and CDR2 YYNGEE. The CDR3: CASSGRQGHTGELFF. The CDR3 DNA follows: TGTGCCAGCAGCGGACGACAGGGGCACACCGGGGAGCTGTTTTTT. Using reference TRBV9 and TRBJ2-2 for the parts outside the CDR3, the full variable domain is DSGVTQTPKHLITATGQRVTLRCSPRSGDLSVYWYQQSLDQGLQFLIQYYNGEERAKGNILERFSAQQFPDLHSELNLSSLELGDSALYFCASSGRQGHTGELFFGEGSRLTVL.

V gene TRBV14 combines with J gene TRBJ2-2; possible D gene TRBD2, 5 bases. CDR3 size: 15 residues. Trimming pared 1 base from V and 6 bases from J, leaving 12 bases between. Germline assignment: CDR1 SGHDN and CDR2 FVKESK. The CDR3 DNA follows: TGTGCCAGCAGCCAAGTGACCGTCGGGGCCGGGGAGCTGTTTTTT. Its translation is CASSQVTVGAGELFF.

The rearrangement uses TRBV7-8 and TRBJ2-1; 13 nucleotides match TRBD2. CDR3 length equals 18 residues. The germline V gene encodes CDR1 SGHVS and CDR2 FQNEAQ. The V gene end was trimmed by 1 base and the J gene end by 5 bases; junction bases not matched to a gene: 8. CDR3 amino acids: CASSLDREGTSGDNEQFF. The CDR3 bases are TGTGCCAGCAGCTTAGACAGGGAAGGGACTAGCGGGGACAATGAGCAGTTCTTC.

The CDR3 sequence: CASSAEQGARVNEQFF. CDR3 bases: TGTGCCAGCAGCGCTGAACAGGGGGCGAGGGTAAATGAGCAGTTCTTC. The chain employs TRBV9 and TRBJ2-1; TRBD1 matches 9 bases. The CDR3 is 16 amino acids. In germline, CDR1 is SGDLS, CDR2 YYNGEE. The J segment lost 7 bases and the V segment lost 3 bases, leaving 11 bases of the junction unmatched.

The CDR3 is CASSQDWQGREKLFF. The CDR3 DNA is TGCGCCAGCAGCCAAGATTGGCAGGGCCGAGAAAAACTGTTTTTT. The rearrangement uses TRBV4-1 and TRBJ1-4, with D maybe TRBD1 (5 bases). Per germline, CDR1 MGHRA and CDR2 YSYEKL. Trimming removed 0 bases from V and 8 bases from J, with 13 bases in between. The CDR3 contains 15 residues.

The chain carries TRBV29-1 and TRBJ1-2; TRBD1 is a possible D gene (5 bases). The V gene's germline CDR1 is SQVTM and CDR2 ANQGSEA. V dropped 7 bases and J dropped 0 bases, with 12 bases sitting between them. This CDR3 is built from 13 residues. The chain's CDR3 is CSASGGTNYGYTF. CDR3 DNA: TGCAGCGCCTCCGGGGGGACTAACTATGGCTACACCTTC. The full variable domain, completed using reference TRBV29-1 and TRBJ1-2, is SAVISQKPSRDICQRGTSLTIQCQVDSQVTMMFWYRQQPGQSLTLIATANQGSEATYESGFVIDKFPISRPNLTFSTLTVSNMSPEDSSIYLCSASGGTNYGYTFGSGTRLTVV.

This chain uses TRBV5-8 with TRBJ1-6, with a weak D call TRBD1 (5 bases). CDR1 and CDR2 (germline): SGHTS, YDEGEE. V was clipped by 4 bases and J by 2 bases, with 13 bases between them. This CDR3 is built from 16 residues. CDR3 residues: CASSHGGAAYNSPLHF. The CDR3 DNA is TGTGCCAGCAGCCACGGCGGGGCCGCCTATAATTCACCCCTCCACTTT.